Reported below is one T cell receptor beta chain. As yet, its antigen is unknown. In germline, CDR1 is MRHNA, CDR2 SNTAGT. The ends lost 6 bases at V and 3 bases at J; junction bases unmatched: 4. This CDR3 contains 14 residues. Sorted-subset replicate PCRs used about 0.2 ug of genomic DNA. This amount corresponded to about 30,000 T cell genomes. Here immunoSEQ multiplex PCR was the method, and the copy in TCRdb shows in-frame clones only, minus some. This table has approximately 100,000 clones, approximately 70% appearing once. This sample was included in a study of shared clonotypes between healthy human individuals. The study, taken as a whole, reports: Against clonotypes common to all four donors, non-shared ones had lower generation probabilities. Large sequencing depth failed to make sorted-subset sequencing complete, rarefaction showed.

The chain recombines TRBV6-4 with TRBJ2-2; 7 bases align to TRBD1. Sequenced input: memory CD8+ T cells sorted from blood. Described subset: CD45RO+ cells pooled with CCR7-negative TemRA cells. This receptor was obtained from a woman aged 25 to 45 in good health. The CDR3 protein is CASSSDRDTGELFF. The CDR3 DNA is TGTGCCAGCAGCAGTGACAGGGACACCGGGGAGCTGTTTTTT.